The source of this TCR beta chain is a study of CD8 T cells in ankylosing spondylitis (dated by TCRdb to 2017 to 2019). In terms of the full investigation: The study profiled T cell receptor beta repertoires in healthy donors and ankylosing spondylitis patients to find disease-linked TCR variants. The full study cohort comprised 25 ankylosing spondylitis patients and 85 to 120 healthy donors. Samples of peripheral blood were taken, and for ankylosing spondylitis patients, synovial fluid was collected as well. General study outcomes and caveats: According to the report, matched synovial fluid samples from ankylosing spondylitis patients were significantly enriched for the disease-linked clones. Some motif variants were previously reported in synovial fluid and blood of reactive arthritis patients, suggesting common disease-initiation mechanisms. The disease-linked clones showed a CD8+ phenotype and occurred at relatively low frequencies in peripheral blood. A TCR beta motif made up of several highly homologous amino acid variants appeared to be characteristic of blood from ankylosing spondylitis patients.

V and J are truncated by 6 bases and 0 bases respectively, leaving an intervening sequence of 9 bases. From cysteine to phenylalanine, the CDR3 is 14 amino acids long. The entry retains the CDR3 DNA only, 42 bases that are in frame from base 1. Sequencing relied on an Illumina HiSeq 2500. Quantitative 5'-RACE with molecular barcodes was the method used to prepare the TCR beta libraries. Regarding the original processing steps: A new computational method, built on a probabilistic model of VDJ rearrangement, was used to identify disease-linked TCR variants. TCRdb cleaned the public reads at Q25 with fastp, built clones with MiXCR and kept in-frame beta chains. Here each entry gathers all rows of one CDR3 protein and keeps the most common genes and DNA. The V and J calls shown here were made by TCRdb, not taken from the authors' results. A total of hundreds of thousands of distinct CDR3 sequences appear in this sample, 25% to 30% of them only once. The ten biggest clones cover roughly 1% of the sample.

This clonotype was seen at least ten times. Its specific antigen is unknown. The record has no base qualities; no much larger clone is one base away. The specimen sequenced was blood, either unsorted or a sorted T cell fraction (not recorded which). In this chain, TRBV12-3 or TRBV12-4 is recombined with TRBJ2-4; the D gene is perhaps TRBD2, from 5 matching bases. The origin of this receptor is a male donor with ankylosing spondylitis. The CDR3 in this case is CASRLELAKNIQYF. The base sequence is TGTGCCAGCAGACTAGAACTAGCCAAAAACATTCAGTACTTC.